Included here is one T cell receptor beta chain sequence, with context. Its antigen is unidentified. This record comes from a study of blood T cells in healthy people across ages. Points from the study as a whole: Naive T cell percentage by flow cytometry tracked strongly with beta diversity.

A second PCR of roughly 7 to 11 cycles used a sample-barcoded 5' primer and a J-beta primer mix. Each single sample gave us at least 2.5 million CDR3-containing paired-end reads. TCRdb itself ran the 5' RACE reads through MiXCR, one entry per CDR3 protein. The sample consists of 950,000 to 1,200,000 distinct CDR3 sequences, more than 30% of them appearing once. V lost 1 base and J 2 bases, leaving 9 bases between the germline ends. The CDR3 length is 15 residues. Germline CDR1 reads SGHDN; CDR2 reads FVKESK. This chain joins TRBV14 and TRBJ2-1; D is undetermined. Input material: blood. The clonotype originates from a man younger than 30 in good health. The CDR3 DNA is TGTGCCAGCAGCCAAGTAGGGATTACCTACAATGAGCAGTTCTTC. Translating gives CASSQVGITYNEQFF.